Shown below are 24 T cell receptor beta chains from a single sample sequenced in a study of T cell repertoires in cytomegalovirus infection. MiXCR, run by TCRdb on the reads, gives a single entry per CDR3 protein. Found here are about 680,000 distinct CDR3 sequences, 20% to 25% of them singletons; the top ten hold less than 9.5%. Sequenced: CD8+ T cells from PBMCs. Every receptor here comes from a human donor in good health (CMV status not recorded). Some clones in this sample may be carry-over from other donors' samples.

There are a few counts of this clonotype. The rearrangement uses TRBV6-2 or TRBV6-3 and TRBJ1-1; 7 bases agree with TRBD1. CDR1 is MNHEY, CDR2 SVGEGT, per germline. V was clipped by 4 bases and J by 4 bases; unmatched bases: 6. This CDR3 region has 14 residues. CDR3 nucleotide sequence: TGTGCCAGCAGTTTCCGGGACAGTGCCACTGAAGCTTTCTTT. It yields the protein CASSFRDSATEAFF.

This sequence joins TRBV27 and TRBJ2-1; TRBD1 matches 10 bases. CDR1 is MNHEY and CDR2 is SMNVEV in the germline V gene (reference sequence). The V gene end was trimmed by 1 base and the J gene end by 7 bases; junction bases not matched to a gene: 16. This CDR3 has 19 residues. DNA of the CDR3: TGTGCCAGCAGTTTATATGCCACCCGAGGGACAGGGGAGGAGAATGAGCAGTTCTTC. This sequence encodes CASSLYATRGTGEENEQFF.

Many counts were recorded for this clonotype. An end of the junction differs from the germline gene, which may be a read error. The V and J genes are TRBV7-7 and TRBJ2-1; 9 nucleotides agree with TRBD2. Germline CDR1 SSHAT, CDR2 FNYEAQ (reference sequence). There are 13 residues in the CDR3. CDR3 protein: CASSFISGGEQFF. The DNA for the CDR3 is TGTGCTAGCAGCTTTATTAGCGGGGGTGAGCAGTTCTTC.

This clonotype was found many times. This rearrangement joins TRBV14 to TRBJ2-5, with a possible D match to TRBD2 (5 bases). Germline values: CDR1 SGHDN, CDR2 FVKESK. The CDR3 loop spans 15 amino acids. Trimming removed 0 bases from V and 5 bases from J, with 13 bases in between. The CDR3 DNA reads as TGTGCCAGCAGCCAAGAGGGGTCCCAGCGGGAGACCCAGTACTTC. It translates to CASSQEGSQRETQYF.

The genes are TRBV2 and TRBJ2-1; D unclear. Germline V CDR1 and CDR2: SNHLY, FYNNEI. The V gene lost 4 bases and the J gene lost 10 bases, with 20 bases spanning the gap. This CDR3 has 15 residues. Written as DNA, the CDR3 is TGTGCCAGCAGTGGTTTAACACGGATTCTGTGGGAGCAGTTCTTC. Translated: CASSGLTRILWEQFF.

Comment on this clonotype: A junction boundary mismatches the germline segment, possibly from a read error. CDR3: CTSSPPPGNTEAFF. In nucleotides, the CDR3 is TGTACCAGCAGCCCACCTCCGGGGAACACTGAAGCTTTCTTT. The rearrangement uses TRBV6-2 or TRBV6-3 and TRBJ1-1; D is uncertain. The CDR3 consists of 14 residues. CDR1 MNHEY and CDR2 SVGEGT come from the germline V gene.

This clonotype was observed a handful of times. The chain links TRBV14 to TRBJ1-3; tentative D call: TRBD1 (6 bases). CDR3 length: 15 residues. Trimming shortened V by 1 base and J by 0 bases, and 7 bases separated the two germline ends. The V gene's germline CDR1 is SGHDN and CDR2 FVKESK. CDR3 DNA sequence: TGTGCCAGCAGCCAAGGCAGGGGCTCTGGAAACACCATATATTTT. Translation: CASSQGRGSGNTIYF. Full variable domain (remainder filled in from reference TRBV14 and TRBJ1-3): EAGVTQFPSHSVIEKGQTVTLRCDPISGHDNLYWYRRVMGKEIKFLLHFVKESKQDESGMPNNRFLAERTGGTYSTLKVQPAELEDSGVYFCASSQGRGSGNTIYFGEGSWLTVV.

This clonotype has just a few counts. This chain uses TRBV9 with TRBJ2-3; 7 bases map to TRBD1. V was clipped by 3 bases and J by 2 bases; unmatched bases: 6. The CDR3 has 15 residues. Germline V gene sequence: CDR1 SGDLS, CDR2 YYNGEE. The CDR3 protein is CASSAPDRDTDTQYF. CDR3 in DNA: TGTGCCAGCAGCGCGCCTGACAGGGACACAGATACGCAGTATTTT.

The rearrangement uses TRBV2 and TRBJ2-1; 10 positions agree with TRBD2. After removal of 4 bases from V and 9 bases from J, the junction contained 12 bases not matched to a gene. From germline, CDR1 is SNHLY and CDR2 FYNNEI. CDR3 length: 16 amino acids. In DNA, the CDR3 is TGTGCCAGCAGTGTCTTAGCGGGGGGCCCGTATCCTGAGCAGTTCTTC. Translating it yields CASSVLAGGPYPEQFF.

In the case of this clonotype: Possible read error: a much larger clone is one base away. V and J are TRBV7-6 and TRBJ2-6, with D unresolved. Germline CDR1 and CDR2: SGHVS and FNYEAQ. The V gene lost 5 bases and the J gene lost 4 bases, with 12 bases spanning the gap. CDR3 size: 15 residues. The CDR3 sequence is CASSPTGPGANVLTF. In DNA, the CDR3 is TGTGCCAGCAGCCCCACCGGGCCCGGGGCCAACGTCCTGACTTTC.

V gene TRBV5-1 combines with J gene TRBJ2-5; 10 bases match TRBD1. In germline, CDR1 is SGHRS, CDR2 YFSETQ. This CDR3 is built from 13 residues. The trim removed 7 bases at V and 9 bases at J, leaving 9 bases unmatched. Here the CDR3 reads CASQGQGPPAQYF. CDR3 coding DNA: TGCGCCAGCCAGGGACAGGGGCCTCCGGCCCAGTACTTC.

With respect to this clonotype: Its ends do not fully match the called genes, so a read error is possible. The chain links TRBV7-7 to TRBJ2-1; D may correspond to TRBD1 or TRBD2 (5 bases each). The CDR3 spans 12 residues. Germline V gene data show CDR1 as SSHAT and CDR2 as FNYEAQ (reference sequence). CDR3 residues: CVSVGERNEQFF. CDR3 coding DNA: TGTGTCAGCGTAGGGGAGCGCAATGAGCAGTTCTTC.

The V gene is TRBV14, the J gene TRBJ2-7, with D perhaps TRBD1 (6 bases). In germline, CDR1 is SGHDN, CDR2 FVKESK. This CDR3 contains 14 residues. V dropped 4 bases and J dropped 9 bases, with 19 bases sitting between them. The CDR3 coding sequence is TGTGCCAGCAGCCCATCCGGACAGCTCCCTTGGCAGTACGTC. As protein: CASSPSGQLPWQYV.

This clonotype was observed many times. This chain links TRBV7-9 with TRBJ2-5, with D hard to call. V was shortened by 1 base and J by 1 base, with 7 bases between the two germline ends. The CDR3 is 14 residues long. The germline gives CDR1 SEHNR, CDR2 FQNEAQ (reference sequence). CDR3 loop: CASSLVAPQETQYF. The CDR3 nucleotides read TGTGCCAGCAGCTTAGTAGCCCCCCAAGAGACCCAGTACTTC.

The J gene is TRBJ2-1, the V gene TRBV5-6; unclear D gene. Trimming left V 2 bases short and J 9 bases short, with 15 bases between. The CDR3 is 14 amino acids. The germline CDR1 and CDR2 sequences are SGHDT and YYEEEE. DNA of the CDR3: TGTGCCAGCAGCTTCCTGCTGGGAACGGGTGAGCAGTTCTTC. It yields the protein CASSFLLGTGEQFF.

V is TRBV12-5 and J is TRBJ2-5; 10 positions match TRBD1. The CDR3 length is 16 residues. Germline V gene sequence: CDR1 LGHNT, CDR2 FRNRAP. J gave up 3 bases and V 4 bases, and 8 bases lay outside the gene matches. The CDR3 DNA reads TGTGCTAGTGGTTGGACCTCGACAGGGGGCGAAGAGACCCAGTACTTC. It is translated as CASGWTSTGGEETQYF.

A few counts support this clonotype. The chain employs TRBV7-9 and TRBJ2-3; 9 bases fit TRBD1. V trimming: 5 bases; J trimming: 6 bases; junction bases outside the gene matches: 9. The germline CDR1 and CDR2 sequences are SEHNR and FQNEAQ (reference sequence). The CDR3 contains 15 residues. DNA for the CDR3: TGTGCCAGCAGCGGTGGGACAGGGAACCCGGATACGCAGTATTTT. It encodes CASSGGTGNPDTQYF.

On this clonotype: This may stem from a read error, because a much larger clone lies one nucleotide away. The chain uses TRBV12-3 or TRBV12-4 and TRBJ1-2, with unresolved D. The V end lost 3 bases, the J end lost 4 bases, and 9 bases lay between the germline ends. The CDR3 runs to 13 residues. The CDR3 spells CASSLMDSYGYTF. Here the CDR3 DNA reads TGTGCCAGCAGTTTGATGGACTCCTATGGCTACACCTTC.

In its sample, this clonotype was seen many times. The chain carries TRBV7-4 and TRBJ2-7; 7 nucleotides line up with TRBD1. This CDR3 is built from 15 residues. The V and J ends lost 2 bases and 5 bases, in that order; junction bases with no gene match: 9. Germline assignment: CDR1 SGHVT and CDR2 SQSDAQ. The CDR3 nucleotides are TGTGCCAGCAGCTTACGACAGGGAGACGAGCACGAGCAGTACGTC. Translation: CASSLRQGDEHEQYV.

The sample holds a few counts of this clonotype. The J gene is TRBJ2-1, the V gene TRBV20-1; 8 bases agree with TRBD2. The CDR3 covers 15 residues. V lost 5 bases and J lost 5; bases outside the gene matches: 11. Germline CDR1 and CDR2: DFQATT and SNEGSKA (reference sequence). CDR3 amino acids: CSALDGGASHNEQFF. The DNA of the CDR3 is TGCAGTGCTCTAGACGGGGGGGCAAGTCACAATGAGCAGTTCTTC.

This clonotype turned up a few times. This CDR3 reads CASSLTPTPNRRILPYEQYV. The CDR3 coding sequence is TGTGCCAGCAGTTTAACCCCTACGCCGAACAGGAGAATCCTCCCCTACGAGCAGTACGTC. The V gene is TRBV28, the J gene TRBJ2-7; possibly TRBD1 for D (5 bases). Germline V gene data show CDR1 as MDHEN and CDR2 as SYDVKM. The CDR3 runs 20 residues. Trimming stripped 2 bases from V and 2 bases from J, with 28 bases between.

The chain carries TRBV6-6 and TRBJ2-3; D uncertain. CDR1 and CDR2 from the germline V gene are MNHNY and SVGAGI (reference sequence). The CDR3 spans 16 residues. The V gene lost 0 bases and the J gene lost 0 bases, with 10 bases spanning the gap. The CDR3 spells CASSYSAVSSTDTQYF. CDR3 bases: TGTGCCAGCAGTTACTCGGCAGTCTCTAGCACAGATACGCAGTATTTT.

This clonotype was observed many times. The chain is built from TRBV7-2 and TRBJ2-1; TRBD2 aligns across 11 bases. The V segment lost 5 bases and the J segment 0 bases; nucleotides outside the gene matches: 12. Germline V gene lookup returns CDR1 SGHTA and CDR2 FQGNSA. The length of the CDR3 is 19 residues. The DNA of the CDR3 is TGTGCCAGCAGCGAAGGGGCTAGCGGGGGGCCTAGCTCCTACAATGAGCAGTTCTTC. It specifies CASSEGASGGPSSYNEQFF.

The chain has TRBV25-1 and TRBJ1-2; perhaps TRBD1 as D (6 bases). V was trimmed by 3 bases and J by 4 bases, leaving 12 bases between them. The germline V gene has CDR1 MGHDK and CDR2 SYGVNS. This CDR3 has 14 residues. CDR3 DNA: TGTGCCAGCAGTGAGGGGGCCCACCTCTATGGCTACACCTTC. Translated: CASSEGAHLYGYTF.